This entry lists 30 T cell receptor beta chains sequenced from one sample in a study of blood T cells in healthy people across ages (dated by TCRdb to between 2014 and 2016). The library was built by means of 5' RACE. Sequencing instrument: Illumina HiSeq 2500. A second PCR of roughly 6 to 11 cycles was run with a J-beta primer mix and a sample-barcoded 5' primer. The public reads were quality trimmed at Q25 with fastp and then assembled into clones with MiXCR by TCRdb, keeping productive beta chains. When rows share a CDR3 protein, they turn into one entry using the most common DNA and genes. The sample contains around 1,500,000 distinct CDR3 sequences, roughly 45% of them found a single time. The leading ten clones occupy 7.9% of the sample. Sample: blood. The source of these receptors is a woman aged 18-29 years in good health.

This clonotype turned up a few times. This chain links TRBV7-2 with TRBJ2-1; the match to TRBD2 covers 12 bases. Germline-derived CDR1 and CDR2 are SGHTA and FQGNSA. After removal of 3 bases from V and 8 bases from J, the junction contained 5 bases not matched to a gene. There are 15 residues in the CDR3. CDR3 amino acids: CASSFLAGGGHEQFF. In DNA, the CDR3 is TGTGCCAGCAGCTTCCTAGCGGGAGGGGGCCATGAGCAGTTCTTC.

This clonotype was recorded a few times. This chain connects TRBV14 to TRBJ2-1; 10 nucleotides align to TRBD2. Germline V gene lookup returns CDR1 SGHDN and CDR2 FVKESK. The CDR3 covers 17 residues. With 4 bases clipped from V and 4 bases from J, the junction kept 10 bases outside the gene matches. The DNA of the CDR3 is TGTGCCAGCAGCCGGTTAGGGGTACTAGCGGGGTACAATGAGCAGTTCTTC. Amino acids: CASSRLGVLAGYNEQFF.

In its sample, this clonotype was seen a few times. The chain links TRBV13 to TRBJ2-3; 13 nucleotides line up with TRBD2. The ends lost 8 bases at V and 0 bases at J; junction bases unmatched: 5. The germline V gene has CDR1 PRHDT and CDR2 FYEKMQ (reference sequence). The CDR3 is 16 amino acids. The DNA of the CDR3 is TGTGCCAGCGGACTAGCGGGAGCGGTTAGCACAGATACGCAGTATTTT. Amino acids: CASGLAGAVSTDTQYF.

V is TRBV7-2 and J is TRBJ2-1, with 8 bases matching TRBD2. The trim removed 4 bases at V and 12 bases at J, leaving 14 bases unmatched. CDR3 size: 15 residues. CDR1 is SGHTA and CDR2 is FQGNSA in the germline V gene. In DNA, the CDR3 is TGTGCCAGCAGCTCCACTGGTGGAGCGGGGGCGGGGCAGTTCTTC. As protein: CASSSTGGAGAGQFF.

The V call is TRBV15, the J call TRBJ2-2; D ambiguous. The CDR3 contains 17 residues. Germline V gives CDR1 LNHNV, CDR2 YYDKDF (reference sequence). V dropped 2 bases and J dropped 0 bases, with 13 bases sitting between them. CDR3 sequence: CATSRPEWGTNTGELFF. In nucleotides, the CDR3 is TGTGCCACCAGCAGACCCGAGTGGGGAACGAACACCGGGGAGCTGTTTTTT.

The chain joins TRBV6-6 to TRBJ2-7; D is possibly TRBD1 (5 bases). CDR3 size: 15 residues. Trimming stripped 7 bases from V and 0 bases from J, with 16 bases between. The germline CDR1 and CDR2 sequences are MNHNY and SVGAGI (reference sequence). The CDR3 reads CASTGRGSSSYEQYF. CDR3 nucleotides: TGTGCCAGCACCGGAAGGGGTTCGAGCTCCTACGAGCAGTACTTC.

This chain connects TRBV7-9 to TRBJ1-2; D gene unclear. The CDR3 contains 12 residues. Germline V gives CDR1 SEHNR, CDR2 FQNEAQ (reference sequence). The germline V and J ends were trimmed by 6 bases and 7 bases, with 12 bases remaining between them. The chain's CDR3 is CASSIAASGYTF. The CDR3 region has the DNA TGTGCCAGCAGTATTGCGGCTTCTGGCTACACCTTC.

V is TRBV12-3 or TRBV12-4 and J is TRBJ2-3; TRBD2 aligns across 9 bases. This CDR3 comprises 17 residues. V lost 3 bases to trimming and J lost 4 bases; unmatched junction nucleotides: 11. Here the CDR3 reads CASSLVAGVLGADTQYF. Written as DNA, the CDR3 is TGTGCCAGCAGTTTGGTAGCGGGAGTTCTAGGGGCAGATACGCAGTATTTT.

This chain connects TRBV7-2 to TRBJ1-5; a weak D match, TRBD1 (5 bases). The CDR3 consists of 15 residues. Trimming shortened V by 5 bases and J by 4 bases, and 15 bases separated the two germline ends. In germline, CDR1 is SGHTA, CDR2 FQGNSA. In DNA, the CDR3 is TGTGCCAGCAGCCAGGCGTGGGGACCAAATCAGCCCCAGCATTTT. Translated: CASSQAWGPNQPQHF.

This chain links TRBV29-1 with TRBJ1-1; TRBD1 matches at 8 bases. The CDR3 contains 13 residues. Germline V gives CDR1 SQVTM, CDR2 ANQGSEA. Trimming removed 7 bases from V and 8 bases from J; junction bases left unmatched: 12. The CDR3 coding sequence is TGCAGCGGCGACAGGGGTACTGATGCAGAAGCTTTCTTT. Translating it yields CSGDRGTDAEAFF.

This clonotype appeared once. The chain has TRBV12-3 or TRBV12-4 and TRBJ1-3, with D possibly TRBD1 on 6 matching bases. This CDR3 contains 18 residues. Trimming stripped 5 bases from V and 0 bases from J, with 20 bases between. The CDR3 nucleotides are TGTGCCAGCAGTCCCCGGGGGGGCAGGGCGAGCTCTGGAAACACCATATATTTT. It translates to CASSPRGGRASSGNTIYF.

This clonotype was seen a handful of times. The gene calls are TRBV6-1 and TRBJ1-2; D gene unclear. The CDR3 loop spans 13 amino acids. V lost 8 bases to trimming and J lost 2 bases, with 12 bases between them. Germline loops: CDR1 MNHNS, CDR2 SASEGT. The CDR3 region is CASGLIPNYGYTF. The CDR3 coding sequence is TGTGCCAGCGGTCTCATTCCCAACTATGGCTACACCTTC.

There are many counts of this clonotype. The V and J genes are TRBV5-1 and TRBJ2-1; unclear D gene. Looked up from germline, CDR1 is SGHRS and CDR2 is YFSETQ. Trimming cost V 1 base and J 5 bases, with 1 base left between them. This CDR3 spans 11 amino acids. DNA for the CDR3: TGCGCCAGCAGCTTGCACAATGAGCAGTTCTTC. Amino acid sequence: CASSLHNEQFF.

This clonotype was observed a handful of times. The V call is TRBV5-6, the J call TRBJ2-7; 9 bases agree with TRBD2. V lost 2 bases to trimming and J lost 3 bases; unmatched junction nucleotides: 12. In germline, CDR1 is SGHDT, CDR2 YYEEEE. This CDR3 spans 17 amino acids. The CDR3 region is CASSFGAGRLAVYEQYF. In nucleotides, the CDR3 is TGTGCCAGCAGCTTCGGGGCGGGTAGACTAGCGGTCTACGAGCAGTACTTC.

The gene calls are TRBV23-1 and TRBJ2-1, with D possibly TRBD2 on 6 matching bases. TRBV23-1 qualifies as an ORF whose function is uncertain. V was pared by 4 bases and J by 0 bases, with 10 bases between. This CDR3 comprises 15 residues. The CDR3, as DNA: TGCGCCAGCAGTCCCTGGGACTTCTCCTACAATGAGCAGTTCTTC. As protein: CASSPWDFSYNEQFF.

Notes on this clonotype: A much bigger clone sits one base away, suggesting this may be a read error. The chain carries TRBV29-1 and TRBJ2-7; 9 nucleotides align to TRBD1. The CDR3 is 13 amino acids. Germline CDR1 reads SQVTM; CDR2 reads ANQGSEA. The CDR3 is CGVVGQGSYEQYF. The CDR3 nucleotides are TGCGGCGTTGTGGGACAGGGTTCCTACGAGCAGTACTTC.

The rearrangement links TRBV6-5 to TRBJ2-7, with D uncertain. Between the trimmed V and J ends, which lost 0 bases and 7 bases, there was a span of 16 bases. The CDR3 totals 15 residues. The germline V gene has CDR1 MNHEY and CDR2 SVGAGI. In nucleotides, the CDR3 is TGTGCCAGCAGTTACTCATCGGAGCCCCCTCGGGAGCAGTACTTC. It yields the protein CASSYSSEPPREQYF.

V is TRBV27 and J is TRBJ1-4, with 7 bases that match TRBD1. With V trimmed by 3 bases and J by 8 bases, 6 bases remained unmatched. The germline V gene encodes CDR1 MNHEY and CDR2 SMNVEV (reference sequence). This CDR3 has 14 residues. The CDR3 region has the DNA TGTGCCAGCAGTTTTGGGACAGAAAGCGAAAAACTGTTTTTT. It codes for CASSFGTESEKLFF.

This clonotype was counted between two and nine times. V and J are TRBV20-1 and TRBJ2-3; 8 bases are shared with TRBD2. J lost 2 bases, V lost 1 base, and 5 bases had no gene match. CDR1 DFQATT and CDR2 SNEGSKA come from the germline V gene (reference sequence). This CDR3 has 15 amino acids. CDR3: CSARAQRGPTDTQYF. DNA for the CDR3: TGCAGTGCTAGAGCCCAGCGGGGGCCCACAGATACGCAGTATTTT.

V is TRBV9 and J is TRBJ1-1; D ambiguous. Trimming removed 0 bases from V and 1 base from J, with 16 bases in between. The CDR3 extends over 17 amino acids. Germline V gene sequence: CDR1 SGDLS, CDR2 YYNGEE. The CDR3 nucleotides are TGTGCCAGCAGCGTAGTATCAGCCAGTGGGAGGAACACTGAAGCTTTCTTT. Its protein is CASSVVSASGRNTEAFF.

This clonotype has a handful of counts. The chain has TRBV2 and TRBJ2-1; 7 bases agree with TRBD2. Germline CDR1 and CDR2: SNHLY and FYNNEI. V shed 4 bases and J 7 bases; nucleotides not matched to a gene: 4. This CDR3 is built from 13 residues. The CDR3 is CASSVGGGNEQFF. For the CDR3, the DNA is TGTGCCAGCAGTGTTGGGGGGGGAAATGAGCAGTTCTTC.

This clonotype appeared a few times. V gene TRBV6-6 combines with J gene TRBJ1-1, with D hard to call. V dropped 3 bases and J dropped 4 bases, with 12 bases sitting between them. The CDR3 is 14 amino acids. The germline gives CDR1 MNHNY, CDR2 SVGAGI (reference sequence). CDR3 coding DNA: TGTGCCAGCAGTTATGCAGCCGGGATCACTGAAGCTTTCTTT. This sequence encodes CASSYAAGITEAFF.

V and J are TRBV6-1 and TRBJ2-4; no reliable D call. The better agreement between TRBJ2-5 and the DNA end casts doubt on the J call. In germline, CDR1 is MNHNS, CDR2 SASEGT. The CDR3 runs to 14 residues. The CDR3 coding sequence is TGTGCCAGCAGGTTGTGGGAAAACCAAGAGACCCAGTACTTC. The encoded protein is CASRLWENQETQYF.

This clonotype was detected ten times or more. The chain carries TRBV28 and TRBJ1-1; D gene ambiguous. Looked up from germline, CDR1 is MDHEN and CDR2 is SYDVKM. Trimming took off 4 bases at V and 6 bases at J, with 18 bases between the two ends. The CDR3 runs to 15 residues. CDR3 nucleotide sequence: TGTGCCAGCAGTTCCATGACCGAGGCTACTTCTGAAGCTTTCTTT. Amino acids: CASSSMTEATSEAFF. Full variable domain (outside the CDR3, taken from reference TRBV28 and TRBJ1-1): DVKVTQSSRYLVKRTGEKVFLECVQDMDHENMFWYRQDPGLGLRLIYFSYDVKMKEKGDIPEGYSVSREKKERFSLILESASTNQTSMYLCASSSMTEATSEAFFGQGTRLTVV.

The rearrangement joins TRBV7-6 to TRBJ2-1; TRBD2 is a possible D gene (6 bases). This CDR3 spans 14 amino acids. Germline V gives CDR1 SGHVS, CDR2 FNYEAQ. The V end was cut by 6 bases, the J end by 2 bases, with 11 bases between. The CDR3 DNA follows: TGTGCCAGCAGTAAGGAGGGAACCTACAATGAGCAGTTCTTC. This encodes CASSKEGTYNEQFF.

V and J are TRBV6-4 and TRBJ2-2; D ambiguous. Germline V lookup: CDR1 MRHNA, CDR2 SNTAGT. This CDR3 comprises 18 residues. Deletions cut 0 bases from V and 2 bases from J, with 16 bases between. This CDR3 is CASSDSTGSTQNTGELFF. CDR3 bases: TGTGCCAGCAGTGACTCGACTGGAAGTACGCAAAACACCGGGGAGCTGTTTTTT.

J is TRBJ2-1 and V is TRBV29-1; TRBD1 agrees at 7 bases. Trimming took 6 bases from V and 9 from J; bases not matched to a gene: 11. Germline CDR1 reads SQVTM; CDR2 reads ANQGSEA. The CDR3 covers 13 residues. CDR3 in amino acids: CSVHPGGSGEQFF. CDR3 DNA: TGCAGCGTGCACCCAGGGGGTTCCGGTGAGCAGTTCTTC.

At least ten counts were recorded for this clonotype. V usage is TRBV20-1 and J usage is TRBJ2-6, with D perhaps TRBD1 or TRBD2 (5 bases each). The CDR3 spans 14 residues. Trimming removed 5 bases from V and 1 base from J, with 9 bases in between. CDR1 and CDR2 from the germline V gene are DFQATT and SNEGSKA (reference sequence). CDR3 nucleotides: TGCAGTGCTCGTGGGGGATCTGGGGCCAACGTCCTGACTTTC. Translated: CSARGGSGANVLTF.

The chain links TRBV12-3 or TRBV12-4 to TRBJ2-5; D uncertain. CDR3 size: 16 residues. The germline V and J ends were trimmed by 1 base and 0 bases, with 12 bases remaining between them. CDR3 loop: CASSLVPRGYQETQYF. The CDR3 nucleotides read TGTGCCAGCAGTTTAGTTCCCAGAGGATACCAAGAGACCCAGTACTTC.

This clonotype was seen only a few times. This sequence joins TRBV13 and TRBJ2-7; D not resolved. This CDR3 region has 17 residues. CDR1 is PRHDT and CDR2 is FYEKMQ in the germline V gene (reference sequence). Deletions cut 0 bases from V and 0 bases from J, with 15 bases between. The CDR3 protein is CASSLGTGSGDSYEQYF. CDR3 nucleotide sequence: TGTGCCAGCAGCTTAGGAACGGGCTCCGGAGACTCCTACGAGCAGTACTTC.